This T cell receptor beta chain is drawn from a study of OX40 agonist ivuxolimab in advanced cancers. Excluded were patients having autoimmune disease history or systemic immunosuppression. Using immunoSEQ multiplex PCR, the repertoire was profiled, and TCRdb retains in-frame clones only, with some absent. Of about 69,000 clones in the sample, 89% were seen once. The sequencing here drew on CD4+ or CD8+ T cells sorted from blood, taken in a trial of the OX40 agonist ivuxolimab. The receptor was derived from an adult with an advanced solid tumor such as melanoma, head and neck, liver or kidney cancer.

The CDR3 here is CASSPPGLAGRDTQYF. The CDR3 bases are TGTGCCAGCAGCCCCCCGGGACTAGCGGGACGAGATACGCAGTATTTT. The chain carries TRBV7-3 and TRBJ2-3, with 13 bases aligning to TRBD2. Germline V CDR1 and CDR2: SGHTA, FQGTGA. The CDR3 covers 16 residues. V shed 5 bases, J shed 5 bases, and the junction held 7 bases outside the gene matches.